This T cell receptor beta chain derives from a study of blood T cell repertoires in COVID-19. Study-wide background: The United States, Italy and Spain provided the acute and convalescent COVID-19 samples. Sample material is recorded as cDNA or gDNA derived from T cells, B-cell-depleted T cells, or PBMCs.

This clone was seen once. Study processing details: From reference gene primer amplification, estimates of nucleated cell counts were derived. Repertoires were generated with immunoSEQ multiplex PCR, while TCRdb's copy carries only in-frame clones and drops some. The V and J calls and clone size were taken over from that table, and D and trimming were inferred from the DNA. In the table there are under 250,000 clones, more than 65% of which are singletons. The sample consisted of peripheral blood. The source of this sequence is a woman aged 55-69 years with acute or convalescent COVID-19.

The CDR3 DNA sequence: TGCGCCAGCAGCCCAGACAGGGGATGGGACTATGGCTACACCTTC. Amino acids: CASSPDRGWDYGYTF. The chain combines TRBV5-1 with TRBJ1-2; TRBD1 matches at 8 bases. The CDR3 length is 15 residues. CDR1 and CDR2 from the germline V gene are SGHRS and YFSETQ. V was pared by 4 bases and J by 3 bases, with 8 bases of the junction left unmatched.